Listed below are T cell receptor beta chains from one sample, sequenced in a study of CD8 T cells in ankylosing spondylitis. TCRdb ran MiXCR on the 5' RACE reads and lists one entry per CDR3 protein. This sample has hundreds of thousands of distinct CDR3 sequences, with roughly 12% found just once. Sequencing was performed on blood, either unsorted or a sorted T cell fraction (not recorded which). The receptor source for this set is a male donor with ankylosing spondylitis. CDR3s include the opening cysteine and the closing phenylalanine or tryptophan. D genes are given only for firm matches. Part of the rows lack a size; the others show once, few, many or a class for expanded clones.

V gene	J gene	D gene	clone size	CDR3 protein	CDR3 DNA
TRBV10-3	TRBJ1-1	.	.	CAIAGHRFPTEAFF	TGTGCCATCGCGGGACACCGTTTTCCCACTGAAGCTTTCTTT
TRBV6-2/TRBV6-3	TRBJ1-5	TRBD1	few	CASSVQGIYSNQPQHF	TGTGCCAGCAGCGTACAGGGGATTTATAGCAATCAGCCCCAGCATTTT
TRBV20-1	TRBJ2-2	.	.	CSARDLSTKGNTGELFF	TGCAGTGCTAGAGACCTATCTACTAAAGGGAACACCGGGGAGCTGTTTTTT
TRBV7-2	TRBJ1-2	.	.	CASSSMLGYTF	TGTGCCAGCAGCTCTATGTTGGGCTACACCTTC
TRBV4-2	TRBJ1-4	.	.	CASSRSAGAVEKLFF	TGTGCCAGCAGCCGGAGTGCTGGGGCAGTTGAAAAACTGTTTTTT
TRBV15	TRBJ2-1	.	few	CATSREGATVVEQFF	TGTGCCACCAGCAGAGAAGGGGCAACCGTGGTTGAGCAGTTCTTC
TRBV27	TRBJ1-2	.	few	CASAVDSNYGYTF	TGTGCCAGCGCCGTAGACAGCAACTATGGCTACACCTTC
TRBV20-1	TRBJ2-5	TRBD2	many	CSAPSGLAGGETQYF	TGCAGTGCCCCGTCAGGGCTAGCGGGAGGAGAGACCCAGTACTTC
TRBV5-1	TRBJ1-2	.	few	CASSLDGSYGYTF	TGCGCCAGCAGCTTGGATGGTTCCTATGGCTACACCTTC
TRBV5-1	TRBJ2-3	.	.	CASSHSGTPDTQYF	TGCGCCAGCAGCCACTCCGGGACTCCAGATACGCAGTATTTT
TRBV30	TRBJ2-3	TRBD2	.	CAGGRGTDTQYF	TGTGCGGGGGGGAGGGGCACAGATACGCAGTATTTT